This TCR beta chain was identified during a study of early T cells in non-severe SARS-CoV-2 infection. One entry per CDR3 protein, called by TCRdb with MiXCR from the 5' RACE reads. The repertoire holds tens of thousands of distinct CDR3 sequences, with roughly 13% as singletons. Germline assignment: CDR1 MNHEY and CDR2 SMNVEV (reference sequence). The CDR3 runs 17 residues. V was pared by 5 bases and J by 4 bases, with 12 bases of the junction left unmatched. Only a few counts were recorded for this clonotype. The V gene is TRBV27, the J gene TRBJ2-1; 9 positions agree with TRBD2. Sequences were obtained from whole blood. This receptor was taken from an adult who was a healthcare worker with PCR-confirmed SARS-CoV-2 infection or an uninfected control (not recorded which). In nucleotides, the CDR3 is TGTGCCAGCAGTGCTGGCGCCTCTAGCGGGGTTTACAATGAGCAGTTCTTC. Translated: CASSAGASSGVYNEQFF.